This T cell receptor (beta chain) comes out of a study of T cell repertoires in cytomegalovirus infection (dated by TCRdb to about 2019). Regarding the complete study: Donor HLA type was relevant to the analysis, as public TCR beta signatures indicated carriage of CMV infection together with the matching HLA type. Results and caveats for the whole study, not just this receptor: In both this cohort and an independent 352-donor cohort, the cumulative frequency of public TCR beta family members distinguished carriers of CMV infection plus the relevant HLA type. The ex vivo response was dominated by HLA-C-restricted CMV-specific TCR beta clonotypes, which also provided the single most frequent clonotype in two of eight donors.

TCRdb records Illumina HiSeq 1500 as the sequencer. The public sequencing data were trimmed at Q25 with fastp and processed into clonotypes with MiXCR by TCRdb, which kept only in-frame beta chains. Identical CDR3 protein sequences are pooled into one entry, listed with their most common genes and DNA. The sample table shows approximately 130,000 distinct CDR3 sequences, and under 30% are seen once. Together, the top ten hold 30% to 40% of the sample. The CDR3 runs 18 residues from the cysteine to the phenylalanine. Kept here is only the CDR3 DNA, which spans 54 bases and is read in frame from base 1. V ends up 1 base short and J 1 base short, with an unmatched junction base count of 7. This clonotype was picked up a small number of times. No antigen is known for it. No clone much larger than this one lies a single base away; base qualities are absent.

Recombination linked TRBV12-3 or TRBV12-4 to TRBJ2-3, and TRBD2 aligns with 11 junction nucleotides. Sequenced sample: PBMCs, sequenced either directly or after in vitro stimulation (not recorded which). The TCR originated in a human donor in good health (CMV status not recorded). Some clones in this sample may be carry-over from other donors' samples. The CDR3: CASSLGVTSGTRTDTQYF. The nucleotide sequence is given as TGTGCCAGCAGTTTAGGCGTGACTAGCGGGACCCGCACAGATACGCAGTATTTT.